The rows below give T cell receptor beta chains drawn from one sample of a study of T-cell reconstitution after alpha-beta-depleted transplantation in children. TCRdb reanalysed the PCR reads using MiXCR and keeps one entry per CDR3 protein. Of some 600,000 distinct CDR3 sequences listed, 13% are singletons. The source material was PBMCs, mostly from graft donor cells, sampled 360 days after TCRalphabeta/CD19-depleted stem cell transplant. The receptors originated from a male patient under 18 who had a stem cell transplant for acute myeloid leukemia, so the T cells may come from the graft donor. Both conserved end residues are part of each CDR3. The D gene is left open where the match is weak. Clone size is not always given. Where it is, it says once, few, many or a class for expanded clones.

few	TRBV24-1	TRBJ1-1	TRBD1	CATSEAGTGRTEAFF	TGTGCCACCAGTGAGGCCGGGACAGGGAGAACTGAAGCTTTCTTT
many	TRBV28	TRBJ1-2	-	CASSFGNYGYTF	TGTGCCAGCAGTTTTGGTAACTATGGCTACACCTTC
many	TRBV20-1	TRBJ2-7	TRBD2	CSAGLAGRSEQYF	TGCAGTGCCGGACTAGCGGGAAGGAGCGAGCAGTACTTC
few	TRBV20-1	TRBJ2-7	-	CSARREVTYEQYF	TGCAGTGCTAGGAGGGAGGTCACCTACGAGCAGTACTTC
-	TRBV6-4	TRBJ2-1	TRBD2	CASMSLAGGPGEQFF	TGTGCCAGCATGTCACTAGCGGGAGGGCCCGGTGAGCAGTTCTTC
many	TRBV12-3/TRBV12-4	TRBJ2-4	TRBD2	CASSPRGRAENIQYF	TGTGCCAGCAGTCCGCGCGGGAGGGCCGAAAACATTCAGTACTTC
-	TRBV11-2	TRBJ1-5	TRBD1	CASSPDRVVQPQHF	TGTGCCAGCAGCCCAGACAGGGTGGTTCAGCCCCAGCATTTT
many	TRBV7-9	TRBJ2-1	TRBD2	CASSSWTSGRPEQFF	TGTGCCAGCAGCTCTTGGACTAGCGGGAGGCCTGAGCAGTTCTTC
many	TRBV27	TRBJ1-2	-	CASSPPGAYYGYTF	TGTGCCAGCAGTCCACCCGGGGCTTACTATGGCTACACCTTC
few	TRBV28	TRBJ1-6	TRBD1	CASSFSGTGISSYNSPLHF	TGTGCCAGCAGTTTTTCCGGGACAGGGATTAGCTCCTATAATTCACCCCTCCACTTT
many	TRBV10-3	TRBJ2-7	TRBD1	CATEGAETSYEQYF	TGTGCCACCGAGGGGGCAGAAACATCCTACGAGCAGTACTTC
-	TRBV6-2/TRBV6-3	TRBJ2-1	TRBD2	CASTSLAGVAYNEQFF	TGTGCCAGCACCTCCCTAGCGGGAGTGGCCTACAATGAGCAGTTCTTC
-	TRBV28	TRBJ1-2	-	CASSFPLGVSYGYTF	TGTGCCAGCAGTTTCCCTTTAGGGGTTTCCTATGGCTACACCTTC
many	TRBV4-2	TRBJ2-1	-	CASSQVRLSHEQFF	TGTGCCAGCAGCCAAGTTAGACTATCCCATGAGCAGTTCTTC
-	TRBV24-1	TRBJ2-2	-	CATSDLPLTGPNTGELFF	TGTGCCACCAGTGATTTGCCCCTAACAGGGCCTAACACCGGGGAGCTGTTTTTT
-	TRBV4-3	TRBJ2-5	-	CASSQIKTSLETQYF	TGCGCCAGCAGCCAAATCAAAACTAGTTTGGAGACCCAGTACTTC
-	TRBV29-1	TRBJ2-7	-	CSVAGGRAYEQYF	TGCAGCGTTGCAGGAGGGAGAGCCTACGAGCAGTACTTC
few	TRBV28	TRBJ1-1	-	CASLTDQFSLEAFF	TGTGCCAGCCTCACGGACCAATTTTCGCTAGAAGCTTTCTTT
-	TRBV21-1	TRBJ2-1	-	CASSKRTSGPSNEQFF	TGTGCCAGCAGCAAACGCACGAGCGGGCCCTCCAATGAGCAGTTCTTC
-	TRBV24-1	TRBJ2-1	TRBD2	CARGLAGYNEQFF	TGTGCTAGGGGACTAGCGGGATATAATGAGCAGTTCTTC
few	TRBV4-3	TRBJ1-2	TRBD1	CASSQVARDREQGYTF	TGCGCCAGCAGCCAAGTGGCCCGGGACAGGGAGCAAGGCTACACCTTC
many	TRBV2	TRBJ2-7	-	CASSSNALHEQYF	TGTGCCAGCAGTTCTAATGCCCTCCACGAGCAGTACTTC
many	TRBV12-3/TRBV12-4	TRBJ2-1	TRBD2	CASSLILAGGPVEQFF	TGTGCCAGCAGTTTAATTCTAGCGGGAGGGCCCGTTGAGCAGTTCTTC
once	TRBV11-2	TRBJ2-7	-	CASSLNWGVLVYEQYF	TGTGCCAGCAGCTTAAATTGGGGGGTCCTCGTGTACGAGCAGTACTTC
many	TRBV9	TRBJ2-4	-	CASSSGLRLENIQYF	TGTGCCAGCAGCTCCGGTCTTAGGTTGGAAAACATTCAGTACTTC
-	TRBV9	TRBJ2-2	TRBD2	CASSGLSGRGTGELFF	TGTGCCAGCAGCGGACTTAGCGGGAGAGGAACCGGGGAGCTGTTTTTT
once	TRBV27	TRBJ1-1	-	CASSLSGGEAFF	TGTGCCAGCAGTTTATCGGGGGGCGAAGCTTTCTTT
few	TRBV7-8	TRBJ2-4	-	CASSGQDGTLAKNIQYF	TGTGCCAGCAGCGGCCAGGATGGGACACTAGCCAAAAACATTCAGTACTTC
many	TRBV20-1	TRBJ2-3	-	CSASSDTSTDTQYF	TGCAGTGCTTCTAGCGACACTAGCACAGATACGCAGTATTTT
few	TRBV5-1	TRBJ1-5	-	CASSLEGQPQHF	TGCGCCAGCAGCTTAGAAGGTCAGCCCCAGCATTTT
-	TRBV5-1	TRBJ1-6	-	CASSLNSQASPLHF	TGCGCCAGCAGCTTGAACAGTCAGGCTTCACCCCTCCACTTT
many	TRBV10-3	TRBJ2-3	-	CAVRQTDTQYF	TGTGCCGTACGACAGACAGATACGCAGTATTTT
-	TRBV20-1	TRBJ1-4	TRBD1	CSARDPRTGVGEKLFF	TGCAGTGCTAGAGATCCTCGGACAGGGGTGGGTGAAAAACTGTTTTTT